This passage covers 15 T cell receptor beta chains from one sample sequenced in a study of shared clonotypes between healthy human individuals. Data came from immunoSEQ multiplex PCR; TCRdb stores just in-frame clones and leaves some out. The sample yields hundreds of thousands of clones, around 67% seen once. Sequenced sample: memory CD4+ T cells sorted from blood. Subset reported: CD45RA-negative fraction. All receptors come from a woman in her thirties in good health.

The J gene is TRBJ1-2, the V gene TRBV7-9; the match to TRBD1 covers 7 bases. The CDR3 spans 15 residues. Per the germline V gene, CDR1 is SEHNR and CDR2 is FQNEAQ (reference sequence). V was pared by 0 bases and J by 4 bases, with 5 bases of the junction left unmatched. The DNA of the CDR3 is TGTGCCAGCAGCTTAGCTTGGGACAGCTCCTATGGCTACACCTTC. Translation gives CASSLAWDSSYGYTF.

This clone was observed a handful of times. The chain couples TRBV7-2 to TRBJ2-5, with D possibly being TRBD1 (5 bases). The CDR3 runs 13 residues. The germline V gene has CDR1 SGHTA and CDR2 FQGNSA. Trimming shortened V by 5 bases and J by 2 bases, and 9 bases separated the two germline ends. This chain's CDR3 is CASSPREQETQYF. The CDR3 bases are TGTGCCAGCAGCCCCAGGGAACAAGAGACCCAGTACTTC.

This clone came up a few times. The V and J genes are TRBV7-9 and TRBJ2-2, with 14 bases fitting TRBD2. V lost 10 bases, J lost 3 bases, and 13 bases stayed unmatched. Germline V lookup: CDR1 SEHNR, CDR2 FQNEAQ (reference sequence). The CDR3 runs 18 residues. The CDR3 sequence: CANPTSGRASVDTGELFF. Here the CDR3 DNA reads TGTGCCAACCCGACTAGCGGGAGGGCCTCAGTGGACACCGGGGAGCTGTTTTTT.

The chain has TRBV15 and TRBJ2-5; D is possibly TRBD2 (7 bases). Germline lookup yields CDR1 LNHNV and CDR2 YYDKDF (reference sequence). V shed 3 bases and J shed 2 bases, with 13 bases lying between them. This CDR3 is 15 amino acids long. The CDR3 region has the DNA TGTGCCACCAGCAGGGGGGGGGCTGGACAAGAGACCCAGTACTTC. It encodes CATSRGGAGQETQYF. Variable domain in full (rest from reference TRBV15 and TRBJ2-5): DAMVIQNPRYQVTQFGKPVTLSCSQTLNHNVMYWYQQKSSQAPKLLFHYYDKDFNNEADTPDNFQSRRPNTSFCFLDIRSPGLGDTAMYLCATSRGGAGQETQYFGPGTRLLVL.

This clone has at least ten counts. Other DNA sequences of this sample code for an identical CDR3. For the CDR3, the DNA is TGTGCCAGCTCATACTCCTACGAGCAGTACTTC. Amino acids: CASSYSYEQYF. This chain joins TRBV18 and TRBJ2-7; D is unclear. The CDR3 contains 11 residues. V was pared by 5 bases and J by 0 bases, with 2 bases between. Looked up from germline, CDR1 is KGHSH and CDR2 is LQKENI.

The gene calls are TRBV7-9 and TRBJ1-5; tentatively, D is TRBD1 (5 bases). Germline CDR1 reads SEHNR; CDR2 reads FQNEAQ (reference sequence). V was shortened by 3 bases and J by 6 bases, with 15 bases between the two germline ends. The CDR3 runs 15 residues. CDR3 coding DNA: TGTGCCAGCAGCTTGGGGGACTCTGGGGGTCAGCCCCAGCATTTT. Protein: CASSLGDSGGQPQHF.

The CDR3 region is CASSFEIAGNEQYF. The CDR3 nucleotides are TGCGCCAGCAGCTTTGAAATAGCGGGGAACGAGCAGTACTTC. The V and J genes are TRBV5-1 and TRBJ2-7; the match to TRBD2 covers 8 bases. Germline CDR1 reads SGHRS; CDR2 reads YFSETQ. CDR3 length equals 14 residues. Losses at the gene ends were 2 bases for V and 5 bases for J; bases not matched to a gene: 6.

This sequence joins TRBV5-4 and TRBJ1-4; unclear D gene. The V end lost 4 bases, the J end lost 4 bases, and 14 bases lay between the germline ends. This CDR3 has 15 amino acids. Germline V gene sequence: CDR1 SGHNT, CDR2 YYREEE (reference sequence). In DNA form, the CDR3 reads TGTGCCAGCAGCACGAGGACCGCCGGTAATGAAAAACTGTTTTTT. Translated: CASSTRTAGNEKLFF.

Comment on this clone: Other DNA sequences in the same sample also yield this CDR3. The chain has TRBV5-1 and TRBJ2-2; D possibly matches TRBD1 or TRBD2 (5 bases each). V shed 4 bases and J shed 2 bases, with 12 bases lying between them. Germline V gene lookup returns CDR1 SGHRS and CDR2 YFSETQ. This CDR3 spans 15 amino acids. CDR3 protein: CASSTGTENTGELFF. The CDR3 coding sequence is TGCGCCAGCAGCACCGGGACGGAAAACACCGGGGAGCTGTTTTTT.

CDR3 sequence reads: CASSPKVEGDSDPYEQYF. The CDR3 nucleotides read TGTGCCAGCTCACCGAAGGTAGAGGGTGACAGCGATCCCTACGAGCAGTACTTC. The rearrangement links TRBV18 to TRBJ2-7; D might be TRBD1 or TRBD2, each matching 5 bases. Germline loops: CDR1 KGHSH, CDR2 LQKENI. V lost 3 bases, J lost 2 bases, and 23 bases lay in between. The CDR3 has 18 residues.

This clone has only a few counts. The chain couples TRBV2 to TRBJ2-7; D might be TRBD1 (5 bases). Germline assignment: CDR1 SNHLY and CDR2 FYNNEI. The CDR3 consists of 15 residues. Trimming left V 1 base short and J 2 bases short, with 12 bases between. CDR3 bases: TGTGCCAGCAGTGAAGGGGCAGGGAAGGCCTACGAGCAGTACTTC. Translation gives CASSEGAGKAYEQYF.

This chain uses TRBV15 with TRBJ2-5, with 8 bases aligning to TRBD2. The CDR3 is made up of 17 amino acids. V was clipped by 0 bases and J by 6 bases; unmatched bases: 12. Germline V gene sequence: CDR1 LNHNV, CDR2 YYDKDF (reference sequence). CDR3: CATSREMGLAGVKTQYF. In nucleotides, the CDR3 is TGTGCCACCAGCAGAGAGATGGGCCTAGCGGGCGTGAAGACCCAGTACTTC.

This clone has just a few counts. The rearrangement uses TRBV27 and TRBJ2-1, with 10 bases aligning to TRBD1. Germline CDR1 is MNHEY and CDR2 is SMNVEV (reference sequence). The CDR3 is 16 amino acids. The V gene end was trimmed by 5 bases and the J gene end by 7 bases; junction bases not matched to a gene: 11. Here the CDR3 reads CASSPRQTGGLNEQFF. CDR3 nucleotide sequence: TGTGCCAGCAGTCCCCGCCAGACAGGGGGCCTGAATGAGCAGTTCTTC.

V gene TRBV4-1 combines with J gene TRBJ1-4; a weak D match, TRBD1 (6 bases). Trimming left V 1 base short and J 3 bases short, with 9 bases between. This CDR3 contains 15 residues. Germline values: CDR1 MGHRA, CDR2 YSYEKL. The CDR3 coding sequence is TGCGCCAGCAGCCAAGTCAGGGGCCCTAATGAAAAACTGTTTTTT. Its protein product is CASSQVRGPNEKLFF.

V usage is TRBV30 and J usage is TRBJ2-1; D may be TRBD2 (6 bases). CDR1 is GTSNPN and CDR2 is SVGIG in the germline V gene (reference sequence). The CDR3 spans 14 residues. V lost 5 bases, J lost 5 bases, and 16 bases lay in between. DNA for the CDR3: TGTGCCTGGGGGGAGGCTAGCGTGAACAATGAGCAGTTCTTC. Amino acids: CAWGEASVNNEQFF.